This T cell receptor beta chain was recorded in a study of blood T cell repertoires in COVID-19. Produced via immunoSEQ multiplex PCR; TCRdb's table is partial and in-frame only. Of 150,000 to 200,000 clones in the sample, under 85% were seen once. The germline V gene encodes CDR1 LGHDT and CDR2 YNNKEL (reference sequence). The CDR3 consists of 13 residues. Trimming pared 4 bases from V and 6 bases from J, leaving 13 bases between. Sample: peripheral blood. The source of this sequence is a man between 60 and 75 years old with active or convalescent COVID-19. The rearrangement joins TRBV3-1 (or the pseudogene TRBV3-2) to TRBJ2-7, with D unresolved. CDR3 sequence (DNA): TGTGCCAGCAGCCTCGATCGGCGAGGCGAGCAGTACTTC. Residues: CASSLDRRGEQYF.